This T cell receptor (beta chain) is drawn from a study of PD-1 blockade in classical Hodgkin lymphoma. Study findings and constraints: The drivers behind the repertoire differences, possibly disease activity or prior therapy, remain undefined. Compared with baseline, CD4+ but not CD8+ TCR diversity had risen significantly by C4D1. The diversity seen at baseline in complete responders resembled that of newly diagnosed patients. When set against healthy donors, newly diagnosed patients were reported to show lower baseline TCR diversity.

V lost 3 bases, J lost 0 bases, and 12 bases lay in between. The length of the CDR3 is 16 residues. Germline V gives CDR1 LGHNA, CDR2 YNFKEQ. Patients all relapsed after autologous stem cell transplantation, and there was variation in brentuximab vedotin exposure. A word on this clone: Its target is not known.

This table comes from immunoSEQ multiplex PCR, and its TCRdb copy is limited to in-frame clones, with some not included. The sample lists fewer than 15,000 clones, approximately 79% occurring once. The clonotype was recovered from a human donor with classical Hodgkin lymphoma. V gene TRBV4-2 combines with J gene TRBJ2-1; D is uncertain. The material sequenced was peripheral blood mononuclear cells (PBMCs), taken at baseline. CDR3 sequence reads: CASSHSPTSSYNEQFF. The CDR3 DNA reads TGTGCCAGCAGCCATAGTCCTACGAGCTCCTACAATGAGCAGTTCTTC.